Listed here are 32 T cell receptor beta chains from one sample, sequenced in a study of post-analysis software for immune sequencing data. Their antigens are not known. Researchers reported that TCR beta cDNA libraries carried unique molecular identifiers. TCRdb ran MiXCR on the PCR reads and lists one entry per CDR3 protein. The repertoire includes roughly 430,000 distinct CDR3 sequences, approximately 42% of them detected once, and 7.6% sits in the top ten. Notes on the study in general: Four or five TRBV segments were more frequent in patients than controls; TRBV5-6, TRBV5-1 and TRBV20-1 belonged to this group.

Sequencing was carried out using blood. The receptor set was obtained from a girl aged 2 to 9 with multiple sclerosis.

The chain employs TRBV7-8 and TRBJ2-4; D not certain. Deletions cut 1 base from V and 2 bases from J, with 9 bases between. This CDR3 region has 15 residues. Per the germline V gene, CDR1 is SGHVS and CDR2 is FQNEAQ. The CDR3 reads CASSLGWETKNIQYF. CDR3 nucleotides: TGTGCCAGCAGCTTAGGTTGGGAAACCAAAAACATTCAGTACTTC.

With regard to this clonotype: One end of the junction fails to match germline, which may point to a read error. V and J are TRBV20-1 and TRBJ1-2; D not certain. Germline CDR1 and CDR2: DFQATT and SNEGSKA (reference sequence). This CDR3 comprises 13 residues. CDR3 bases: TGCAGTGCTGGAGATGCACCCTTGAGGGGCTACACCTTC. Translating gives CSAGDAPLRGYTF.

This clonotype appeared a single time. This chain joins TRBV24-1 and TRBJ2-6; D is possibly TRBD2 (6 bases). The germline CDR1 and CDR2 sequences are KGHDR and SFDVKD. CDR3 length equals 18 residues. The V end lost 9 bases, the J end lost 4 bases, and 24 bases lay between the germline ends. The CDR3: CATSGISSGPTGANVLTF. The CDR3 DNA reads TGTGCCACCTCAGGGATCTCCAGCGGGCCCACCGGGGCCAACGTCCTGACTTTC.

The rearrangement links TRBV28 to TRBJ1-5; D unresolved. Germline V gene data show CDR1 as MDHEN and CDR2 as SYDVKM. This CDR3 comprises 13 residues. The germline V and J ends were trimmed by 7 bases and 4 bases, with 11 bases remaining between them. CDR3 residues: CASNHGVNQPQHF. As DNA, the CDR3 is TGTGCCAGCAACCACGGGGTAAATCAGCCCCAGCATTTT.

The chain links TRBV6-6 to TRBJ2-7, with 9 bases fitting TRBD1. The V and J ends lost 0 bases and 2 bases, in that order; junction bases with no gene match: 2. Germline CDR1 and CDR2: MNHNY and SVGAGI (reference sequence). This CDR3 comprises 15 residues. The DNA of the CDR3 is TGTGCCAGCAGTTACTCGGACAGGGGTCCCTACGAGCAGTACTTC. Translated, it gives CASSYSDRGPYEQYF.

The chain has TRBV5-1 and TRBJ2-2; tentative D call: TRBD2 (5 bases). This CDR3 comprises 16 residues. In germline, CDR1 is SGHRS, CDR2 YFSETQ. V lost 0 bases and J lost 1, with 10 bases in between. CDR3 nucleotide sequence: TGCGCCAGCAGCTTGGCCGGGGTAGGGAACACCGGGGAGCTGTTTTTT. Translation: CASSLAGVGNTGELFF.

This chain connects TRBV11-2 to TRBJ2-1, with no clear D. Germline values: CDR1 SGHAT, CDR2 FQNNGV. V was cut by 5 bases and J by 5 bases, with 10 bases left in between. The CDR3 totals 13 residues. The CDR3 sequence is CASSVGPNNEQFF. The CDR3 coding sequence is TGTGCCAGCAGCGTCGGACCGAACAATGAGCAGTTCTTC.

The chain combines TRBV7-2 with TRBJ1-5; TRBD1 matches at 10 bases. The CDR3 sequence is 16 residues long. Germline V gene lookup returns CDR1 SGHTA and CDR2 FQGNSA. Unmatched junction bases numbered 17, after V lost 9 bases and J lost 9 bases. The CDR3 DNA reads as TGTGCCAGTACACCGGGACAGGGGATTTTCGGAGGGCCCCAGCATTTT. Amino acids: CASTPGQGIFGGPQHF. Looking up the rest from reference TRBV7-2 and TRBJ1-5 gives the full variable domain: GAGVSQSPSNKVTEKGKDVELRCDPISGHTALYWYRQSLGQGLEFLIYFQGNSAPDKSGLPSDRFSAERTGGSVSTLTIQRTQQEDSAVYLCASTPGQGIFGGPQHFGDGTRLSIL.

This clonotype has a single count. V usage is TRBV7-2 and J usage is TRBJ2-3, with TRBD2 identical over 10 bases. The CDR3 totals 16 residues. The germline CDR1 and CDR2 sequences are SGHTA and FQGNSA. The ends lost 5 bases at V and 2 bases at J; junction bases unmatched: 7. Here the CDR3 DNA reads TGTGCCAGCAGCCCCCTACTAGCGGGGTACACAGATACGCAGTATTTT. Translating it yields CASSPLLAGYTDTQYF.

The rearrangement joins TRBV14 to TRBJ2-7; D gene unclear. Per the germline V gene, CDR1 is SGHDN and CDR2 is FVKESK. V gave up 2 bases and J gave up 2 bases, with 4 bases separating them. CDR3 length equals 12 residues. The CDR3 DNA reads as TGTGCCAGCAGCCAACACCCCTACGAGCAGTACTTC. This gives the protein CASSQHPYEQYF.

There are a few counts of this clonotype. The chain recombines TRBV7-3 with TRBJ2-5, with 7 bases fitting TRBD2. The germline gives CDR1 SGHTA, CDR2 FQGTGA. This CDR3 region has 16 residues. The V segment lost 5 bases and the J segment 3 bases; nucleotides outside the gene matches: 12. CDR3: CASSGGGDFPEETQYF. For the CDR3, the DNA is TGTGCCAGCAGCGGCGGGGGAGACTTCCCGGAAGAGACCCAGTACTTC.

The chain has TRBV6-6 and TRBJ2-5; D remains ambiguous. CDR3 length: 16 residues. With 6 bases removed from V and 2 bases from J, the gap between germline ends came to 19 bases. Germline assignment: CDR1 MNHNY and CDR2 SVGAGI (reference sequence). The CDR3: CASSLLGVHGQETQYF. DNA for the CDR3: TGTGCCAGCAGCCTCCTGGGCGTCCATGGGCAAGAGACCCAGTACTTC.

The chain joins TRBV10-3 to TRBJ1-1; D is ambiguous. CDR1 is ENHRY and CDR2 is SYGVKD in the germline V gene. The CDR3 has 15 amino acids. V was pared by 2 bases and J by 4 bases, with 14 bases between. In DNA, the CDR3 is TGTGCCATCAGTGAGCTTAAAACTAAATCCACTGAAGCTTTCTTT. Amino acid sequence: CAISELKTKSTEAFF.

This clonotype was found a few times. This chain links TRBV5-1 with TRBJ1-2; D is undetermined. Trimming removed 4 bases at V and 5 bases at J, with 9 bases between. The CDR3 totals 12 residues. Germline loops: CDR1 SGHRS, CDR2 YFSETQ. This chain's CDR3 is CASSPRHYGYTF. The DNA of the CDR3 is TGCGCCAGCAGCCCCAGGCATTATGGCTACACCTTC.

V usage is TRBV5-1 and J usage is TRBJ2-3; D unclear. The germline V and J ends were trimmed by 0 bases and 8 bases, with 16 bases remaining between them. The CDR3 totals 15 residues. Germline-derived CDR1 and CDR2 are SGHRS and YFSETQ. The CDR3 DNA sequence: TGCGCCAGCAGCTTGGGATTCAGAATGGATGGTACGCAGTATTTT. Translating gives CASSLGFRMDGTQYF.

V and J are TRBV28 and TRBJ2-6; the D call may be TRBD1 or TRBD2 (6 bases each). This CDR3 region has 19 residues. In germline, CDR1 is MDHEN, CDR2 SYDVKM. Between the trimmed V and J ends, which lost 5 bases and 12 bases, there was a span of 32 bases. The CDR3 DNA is TGTGCCAGCAGTGTACACGTAACGGACAGCTTCGGGGGCGCAACCGTCCTGACTTTC. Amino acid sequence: CASSVHVTDSFGGATVLTF. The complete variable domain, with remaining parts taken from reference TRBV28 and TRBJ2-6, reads DVKVTQSSRYLVKRTGEKVFLECVQDMDHENMFWYRQDPGLGLRLIYFSYDVKMKEKGDIPEGYSVSREKKERFSLILESASTNQTSMYLCASSVHVTDSFGGATVLTFGAGSRLTVL.

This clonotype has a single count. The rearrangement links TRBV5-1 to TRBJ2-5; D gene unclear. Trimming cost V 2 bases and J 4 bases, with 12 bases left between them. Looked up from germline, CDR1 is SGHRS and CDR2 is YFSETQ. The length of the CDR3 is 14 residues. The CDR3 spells CASSFPRDGETQYF. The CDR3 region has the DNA TGCGCCAGCAGCTTCCCTAGGGATGGAGAGACCCAGTACTTC.

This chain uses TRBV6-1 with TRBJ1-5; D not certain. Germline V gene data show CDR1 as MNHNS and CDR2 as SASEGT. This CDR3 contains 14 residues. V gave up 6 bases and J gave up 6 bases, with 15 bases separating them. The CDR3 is CASRALLSGQPQHF. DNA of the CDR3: TGTGCCAGCAGGGCCCTCCTTTCGGGTCAGCCCCAGCATTTT.

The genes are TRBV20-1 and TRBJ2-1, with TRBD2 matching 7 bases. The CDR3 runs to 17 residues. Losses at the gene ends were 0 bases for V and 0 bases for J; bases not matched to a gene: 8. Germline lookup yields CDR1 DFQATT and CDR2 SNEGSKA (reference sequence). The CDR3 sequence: CSARDPSGRFSYNEQFF. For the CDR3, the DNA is TGCAGTGCTAGAGATCCTAGCGGCCGCTTCTCCTACAATGAGCAGTTCTTC.

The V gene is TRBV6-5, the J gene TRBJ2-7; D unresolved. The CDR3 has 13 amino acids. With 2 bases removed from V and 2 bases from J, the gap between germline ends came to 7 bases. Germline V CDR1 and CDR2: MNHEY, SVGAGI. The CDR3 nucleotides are TGTGCCAGCAGTTACCCAGGAACCTACGAGCAGTACTTC. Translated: CASSYPGTYEQYF.

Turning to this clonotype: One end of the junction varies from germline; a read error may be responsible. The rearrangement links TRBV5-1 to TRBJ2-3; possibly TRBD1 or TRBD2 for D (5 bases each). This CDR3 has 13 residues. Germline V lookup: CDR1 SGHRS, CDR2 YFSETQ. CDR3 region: CASNLEAGFTQYF. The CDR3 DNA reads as TGCGCCAGCAACTTGGAGGCAGGGTTCACGCAGTATTTT.

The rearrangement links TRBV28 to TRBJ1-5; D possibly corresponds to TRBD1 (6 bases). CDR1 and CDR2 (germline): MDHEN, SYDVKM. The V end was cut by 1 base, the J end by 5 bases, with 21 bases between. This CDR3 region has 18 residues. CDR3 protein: CASSLLIGGRQRDQPQHF. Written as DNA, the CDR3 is TGTGCCAGCAGTTTATTGATTGGGGGGCGACAGAGAGATCAGCCCCAGCATTTT.

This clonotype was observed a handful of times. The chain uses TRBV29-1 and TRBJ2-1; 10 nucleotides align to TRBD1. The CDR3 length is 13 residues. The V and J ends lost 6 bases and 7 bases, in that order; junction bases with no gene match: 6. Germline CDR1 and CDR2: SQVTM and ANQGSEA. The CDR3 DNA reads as TGCAGCGTGAGGGGACAGGGGCGGAATGAGCAGTTCTTC. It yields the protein CSVRGQGRNEQFF.

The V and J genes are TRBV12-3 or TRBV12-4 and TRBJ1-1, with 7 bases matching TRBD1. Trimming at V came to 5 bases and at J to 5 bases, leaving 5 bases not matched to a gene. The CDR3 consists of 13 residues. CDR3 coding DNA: TGTGCCAGCAGTCGGGACAGTGGAACTGAAGCTTTCTTT. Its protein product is CASSRDSGTEAFF.

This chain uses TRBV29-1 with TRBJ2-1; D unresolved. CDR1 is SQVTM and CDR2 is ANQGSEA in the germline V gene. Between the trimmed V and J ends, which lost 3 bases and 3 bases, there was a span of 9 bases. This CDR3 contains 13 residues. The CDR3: CSVDSLIYNEQFF. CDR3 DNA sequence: TGCAGCGTTGACTCCCTAATCTACAATGAGCAGTTCTTC.

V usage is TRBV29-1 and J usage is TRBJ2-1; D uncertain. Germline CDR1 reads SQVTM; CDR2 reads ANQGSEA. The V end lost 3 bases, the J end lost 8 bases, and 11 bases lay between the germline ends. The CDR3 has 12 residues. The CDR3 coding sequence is TGCAGCGTTGAGTTCTTTCCCTATGAGCAGTTCTTC. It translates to CSVEFFPYEQFF.

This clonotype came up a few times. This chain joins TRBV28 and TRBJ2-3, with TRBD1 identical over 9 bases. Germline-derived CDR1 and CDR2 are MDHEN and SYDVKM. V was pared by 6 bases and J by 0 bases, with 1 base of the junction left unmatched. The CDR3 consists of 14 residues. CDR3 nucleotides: TGTGCCAGCAGGGGGACAGGGAGCACAGATACGCAGTATTTT. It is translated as CASRGTGSTDTQYF.

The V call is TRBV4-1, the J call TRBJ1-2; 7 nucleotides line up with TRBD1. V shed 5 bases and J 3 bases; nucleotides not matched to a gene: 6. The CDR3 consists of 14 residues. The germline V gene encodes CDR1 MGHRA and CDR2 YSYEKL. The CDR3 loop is CASSTGEEDYGYTF. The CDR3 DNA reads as TGCGCCAGCAGCACAGGGGAAGAGGACTATGGCTACACCTTC.

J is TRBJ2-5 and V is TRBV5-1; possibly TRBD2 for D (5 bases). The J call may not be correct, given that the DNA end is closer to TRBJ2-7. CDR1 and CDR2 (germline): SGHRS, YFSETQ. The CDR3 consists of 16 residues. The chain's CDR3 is CASSLGGHPRSYEQYF. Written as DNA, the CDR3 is TGCGCCAGCAGCTTGGGCGGGCATCCCCGCTCCTACGAGCAGTACTTC.

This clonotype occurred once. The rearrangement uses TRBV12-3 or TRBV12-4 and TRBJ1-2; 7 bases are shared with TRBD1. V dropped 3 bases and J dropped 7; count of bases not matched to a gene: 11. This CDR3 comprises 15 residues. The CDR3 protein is CASSFGQEAGLGYTF. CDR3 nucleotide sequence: TGTGCCAGCAGTTTCGGACAGGAAGCGGGGCTTGGCTACACCTTC.

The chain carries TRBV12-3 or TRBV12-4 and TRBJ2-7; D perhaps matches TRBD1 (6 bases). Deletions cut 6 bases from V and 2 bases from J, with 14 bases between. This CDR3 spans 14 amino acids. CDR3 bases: TGTGCCAGCAGATATCCGGCAGGGGCCTACGAGCAGTACTTC. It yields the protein CASRYPAGAYEQYF.

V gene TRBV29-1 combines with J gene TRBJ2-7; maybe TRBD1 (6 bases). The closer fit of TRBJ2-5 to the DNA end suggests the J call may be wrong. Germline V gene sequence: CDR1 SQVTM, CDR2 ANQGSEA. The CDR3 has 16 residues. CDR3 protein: CSVEDLGRGRKETQYF. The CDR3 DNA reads TGCAGCGTTGAAGATCTCGGCAGGGGACGTAAAGAGACCCAGTACTTC.